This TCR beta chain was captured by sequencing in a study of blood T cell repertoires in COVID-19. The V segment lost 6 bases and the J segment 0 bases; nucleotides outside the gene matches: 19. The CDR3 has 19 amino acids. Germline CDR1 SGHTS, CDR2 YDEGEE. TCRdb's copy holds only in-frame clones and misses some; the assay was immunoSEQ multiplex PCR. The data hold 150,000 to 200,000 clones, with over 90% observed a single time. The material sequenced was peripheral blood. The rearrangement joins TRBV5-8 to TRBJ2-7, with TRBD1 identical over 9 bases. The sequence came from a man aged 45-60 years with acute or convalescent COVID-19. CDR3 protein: CASNSWGYVRTGDSYEQYF. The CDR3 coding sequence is TGTGCCAGCAACTCTTGGGGTTATGTTAGGACAGGGGACTCCTACGAGCAGTACTTC.